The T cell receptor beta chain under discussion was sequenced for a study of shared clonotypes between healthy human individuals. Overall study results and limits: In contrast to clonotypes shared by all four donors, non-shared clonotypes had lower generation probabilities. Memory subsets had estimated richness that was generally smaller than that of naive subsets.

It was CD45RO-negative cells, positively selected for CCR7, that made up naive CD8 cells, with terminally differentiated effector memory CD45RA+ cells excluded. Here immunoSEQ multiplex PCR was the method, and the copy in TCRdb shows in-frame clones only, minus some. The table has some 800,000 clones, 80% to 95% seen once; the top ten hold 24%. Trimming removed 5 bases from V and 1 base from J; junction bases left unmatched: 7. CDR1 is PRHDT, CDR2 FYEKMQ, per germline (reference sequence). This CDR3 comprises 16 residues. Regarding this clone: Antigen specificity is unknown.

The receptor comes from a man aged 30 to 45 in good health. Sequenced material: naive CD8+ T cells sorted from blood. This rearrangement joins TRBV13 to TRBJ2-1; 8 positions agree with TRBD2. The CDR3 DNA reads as TGTGCCAGCAGCCAAATGCGGGAGGTGTCCTACAATGAGCAGTTCTTC. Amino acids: CASSQMREVSYNEQFF.